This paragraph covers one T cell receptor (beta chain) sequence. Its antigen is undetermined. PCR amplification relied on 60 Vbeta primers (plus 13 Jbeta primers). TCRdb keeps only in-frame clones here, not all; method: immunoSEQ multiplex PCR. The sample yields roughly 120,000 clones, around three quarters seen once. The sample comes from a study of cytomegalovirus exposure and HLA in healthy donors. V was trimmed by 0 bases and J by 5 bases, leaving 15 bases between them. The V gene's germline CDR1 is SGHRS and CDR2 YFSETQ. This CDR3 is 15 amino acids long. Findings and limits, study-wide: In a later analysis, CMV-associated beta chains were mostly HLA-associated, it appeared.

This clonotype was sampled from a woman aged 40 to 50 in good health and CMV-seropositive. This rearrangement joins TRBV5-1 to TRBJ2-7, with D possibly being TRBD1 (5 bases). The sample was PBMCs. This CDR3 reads CASSLAGQGRDEQYF. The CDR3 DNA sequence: TGCGCCAGCAGCTTGGCCGGGCAGGGTAGGGACGAGCAGTACTTC.